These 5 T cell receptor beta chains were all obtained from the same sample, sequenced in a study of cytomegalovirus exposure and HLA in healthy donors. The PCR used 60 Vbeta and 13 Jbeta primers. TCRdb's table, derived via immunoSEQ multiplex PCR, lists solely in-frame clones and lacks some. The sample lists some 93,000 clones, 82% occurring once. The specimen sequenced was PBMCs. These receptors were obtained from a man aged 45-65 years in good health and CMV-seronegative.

The CDR3 sequence: CASSQGSGANEQFF. The CDR3 DNA sequence: TGCGCCAGCAGCCAAGGGAGTGGGGCCAATGAGCAGTTCTTC. This chain uses TRBV4-1 with TRBJ2-1; D is perhaps TRBD1 (5 bases). The CDR3 has 14 residues. Germline V CDR1 and CDR2: MGHRA, YSYEKL. Trimming took off 1 base at V and 6 bases at J, with 10 bases between the two ends.

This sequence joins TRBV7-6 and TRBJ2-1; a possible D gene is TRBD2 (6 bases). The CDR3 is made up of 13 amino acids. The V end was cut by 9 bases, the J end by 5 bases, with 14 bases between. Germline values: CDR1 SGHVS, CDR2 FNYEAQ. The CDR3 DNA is TGTGCCAGTAAAGCGGGTCCCAACAATGAGCAGTTCTTC. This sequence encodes CASKAGPNNEQFF.

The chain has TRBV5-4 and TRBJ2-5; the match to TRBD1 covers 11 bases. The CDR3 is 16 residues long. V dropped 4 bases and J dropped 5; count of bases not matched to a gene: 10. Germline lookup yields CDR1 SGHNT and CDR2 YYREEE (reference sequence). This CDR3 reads CASSPRPGTGGETQYF. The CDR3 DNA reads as TGTGCCAGCAGCCCACGTCCCGGGACAGGGGGTGAGACCCAGTACTTC.

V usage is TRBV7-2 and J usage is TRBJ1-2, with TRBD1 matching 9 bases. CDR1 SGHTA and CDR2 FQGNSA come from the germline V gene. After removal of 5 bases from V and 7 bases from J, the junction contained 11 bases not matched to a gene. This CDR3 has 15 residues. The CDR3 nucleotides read TGTGCCAGCAGCCCACGGGACAGGGCCCCCCGTGGCTACACCTTC. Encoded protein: CASSPRDRAPRGYTF.

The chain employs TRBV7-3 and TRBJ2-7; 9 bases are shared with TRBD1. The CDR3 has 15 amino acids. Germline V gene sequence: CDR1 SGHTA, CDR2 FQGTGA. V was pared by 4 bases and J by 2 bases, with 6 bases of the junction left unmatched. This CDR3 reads CASSSGTGSPYEQYF. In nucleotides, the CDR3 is TGTGCCAGCAGCTCCGGGACAGGGAGTCCCTACGAGCAGTACTTC.